This paragraph covers one T cell receptor beta chain sequence. Method: immunoSEQ multiplex PCR; TCRdb's copy keeps in-frame clones and lacks some. The repertoire holds 550,000 to 800,000 clones, 75% to 90% seen once, with around 0.0099% in the top ten. The entry originates in a study of shared T cell receptors in the human thymus. Germline CDR1 is MGHDK and CDR2 is SYGVNS. The CDR3 covers 11 residues. Trimming removed 6 bases at V and 6 bases at J, with 8 bases between. Separately, the same data were catalogued under a study of human thymus T cells. Turning to that study: Thymic TCR repertoires of unrelated people reportedly overlapped highly.

Source material: thymocytes. The chain recombines TRBV25-1 with TRBJ1-2; D unclear. The source is a girl under two years old with a congenital heart defect. The CDR3 region has the DNA TGTGCCAGCAGGGTTTCGGATGGCTACACCTTC. Its protein product is CASRVSDGYTF.